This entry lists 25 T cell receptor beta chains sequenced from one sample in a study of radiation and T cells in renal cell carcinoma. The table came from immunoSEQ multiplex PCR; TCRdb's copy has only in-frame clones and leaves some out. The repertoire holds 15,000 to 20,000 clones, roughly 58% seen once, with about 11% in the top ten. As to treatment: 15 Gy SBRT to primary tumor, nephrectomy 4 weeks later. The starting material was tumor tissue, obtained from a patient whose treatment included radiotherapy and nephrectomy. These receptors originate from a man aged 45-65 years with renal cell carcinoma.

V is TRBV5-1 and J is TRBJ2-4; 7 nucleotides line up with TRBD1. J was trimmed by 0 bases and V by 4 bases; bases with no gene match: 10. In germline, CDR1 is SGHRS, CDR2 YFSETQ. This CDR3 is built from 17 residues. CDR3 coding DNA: TGCGCCAGCAGCAGCAGACAGGGACCGCTAGCCAAAAACATTCAGTACTTC. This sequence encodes CASSSRQGPLAKNIQYF.

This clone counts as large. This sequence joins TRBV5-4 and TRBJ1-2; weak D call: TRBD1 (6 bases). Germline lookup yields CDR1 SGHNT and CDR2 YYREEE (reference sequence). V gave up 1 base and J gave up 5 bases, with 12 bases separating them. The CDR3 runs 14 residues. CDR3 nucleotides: TGTGCCAGCAGCTTGTCAGGGGCAAGGTATGGCTACACCTTC. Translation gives CASSLSGARYGYTF.

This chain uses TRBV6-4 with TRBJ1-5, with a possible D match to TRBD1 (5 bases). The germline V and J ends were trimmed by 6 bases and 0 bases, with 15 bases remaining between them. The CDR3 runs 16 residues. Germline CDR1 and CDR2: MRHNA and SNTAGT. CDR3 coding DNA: TGTGCCAGCAGAAATAATGGAGGGGATAGCAATCAGCCCCAGCATTTT. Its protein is CASRNNGGDSNQPQHF.

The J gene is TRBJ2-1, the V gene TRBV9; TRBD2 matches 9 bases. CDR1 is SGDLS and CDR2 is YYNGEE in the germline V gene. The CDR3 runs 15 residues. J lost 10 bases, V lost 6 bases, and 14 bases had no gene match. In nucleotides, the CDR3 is TGTGCCAGCAAGGGCGGGGGGGCGACCAGTACAGAGCAGTTCTTC. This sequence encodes CASKGGGATSTEQFF.

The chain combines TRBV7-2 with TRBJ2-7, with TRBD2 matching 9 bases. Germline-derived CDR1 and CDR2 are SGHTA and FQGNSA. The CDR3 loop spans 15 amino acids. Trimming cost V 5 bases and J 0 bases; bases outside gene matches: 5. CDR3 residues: CASSHSGGDSYEQYF. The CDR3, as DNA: TGTGCCAGCAGCCATAGCGGGGGAGACTCCTACGAGCAGTACTTC.

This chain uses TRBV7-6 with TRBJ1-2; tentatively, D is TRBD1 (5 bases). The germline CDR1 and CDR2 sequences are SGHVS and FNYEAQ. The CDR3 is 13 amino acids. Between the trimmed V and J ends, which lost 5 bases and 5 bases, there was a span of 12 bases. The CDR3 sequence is CASSGSGGYGYTF. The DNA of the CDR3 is TGTGCCAGCAGCGGGTCGGGGGGATATGGCTACACCTTC.

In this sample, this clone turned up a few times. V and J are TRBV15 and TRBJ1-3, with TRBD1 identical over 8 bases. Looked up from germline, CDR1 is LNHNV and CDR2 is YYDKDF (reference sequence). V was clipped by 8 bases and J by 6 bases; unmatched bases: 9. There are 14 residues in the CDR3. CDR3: CATGAGQGPNTIYF. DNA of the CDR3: TGTGCCACCGGAGCCGGACAGGGACCAAACACCATATATTTT.

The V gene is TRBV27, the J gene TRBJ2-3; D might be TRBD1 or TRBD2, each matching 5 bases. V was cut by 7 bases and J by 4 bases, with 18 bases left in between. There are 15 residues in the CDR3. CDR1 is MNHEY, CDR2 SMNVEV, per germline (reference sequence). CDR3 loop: CASTRGVRTSDTQYF. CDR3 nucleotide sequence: TGTGCCAGCACTCGAGGGGTTAGGACTTCAGATACGCAGTATTTT.

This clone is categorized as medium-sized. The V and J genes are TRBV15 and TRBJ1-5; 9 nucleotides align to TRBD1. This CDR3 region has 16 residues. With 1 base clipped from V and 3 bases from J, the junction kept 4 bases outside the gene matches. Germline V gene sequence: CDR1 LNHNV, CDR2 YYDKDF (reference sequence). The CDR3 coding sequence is TGTGCCACCAGCAGAGGGGGGACAGGGCCCAATCAGCCCCAGCATTTT. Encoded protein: CATSRGGTGPNQPQHF.

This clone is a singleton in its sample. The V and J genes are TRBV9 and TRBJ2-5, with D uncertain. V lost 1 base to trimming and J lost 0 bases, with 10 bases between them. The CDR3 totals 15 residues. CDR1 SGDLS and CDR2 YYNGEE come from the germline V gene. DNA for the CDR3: TGTGCCAGCAGCGTATATAACAGTGACCAAGAGACCCAGTACTTC. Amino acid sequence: CASSVYNSDQETQYF.

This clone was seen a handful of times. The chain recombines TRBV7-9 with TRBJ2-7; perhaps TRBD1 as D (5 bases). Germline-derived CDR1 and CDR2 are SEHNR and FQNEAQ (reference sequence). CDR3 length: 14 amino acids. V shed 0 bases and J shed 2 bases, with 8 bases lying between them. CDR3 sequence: CASSLADKPYEQYF. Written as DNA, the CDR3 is TGTGCCAGCAGCTTAGCGGACAAGCCCTACGAGCAGTACTTC.

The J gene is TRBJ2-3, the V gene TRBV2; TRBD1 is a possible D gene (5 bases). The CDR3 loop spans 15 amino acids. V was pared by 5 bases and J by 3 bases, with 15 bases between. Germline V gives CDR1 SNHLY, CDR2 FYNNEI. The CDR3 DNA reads TGTGCCAGCAGTTTGGACACCCCAGGGACAGATACGCAGTATTTT. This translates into CASSLDTPGTDTQYF.

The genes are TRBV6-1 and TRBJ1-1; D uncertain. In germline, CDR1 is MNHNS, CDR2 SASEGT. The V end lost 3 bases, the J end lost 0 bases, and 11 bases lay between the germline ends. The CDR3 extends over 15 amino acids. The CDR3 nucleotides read TGTGCCAGCAGTGAGGGCCGCATAATGAACACTGAAGCTTTCTTT. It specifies CASSEGRIMNTEAFF.

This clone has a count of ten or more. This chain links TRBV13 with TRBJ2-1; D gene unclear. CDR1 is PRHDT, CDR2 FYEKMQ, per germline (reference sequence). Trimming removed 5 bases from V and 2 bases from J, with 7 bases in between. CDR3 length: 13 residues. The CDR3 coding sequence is TGTGCCAGCAGCCCCCGAGCCTACAATGAGCAGTTCTTC. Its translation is CASSPRAYNEQFF. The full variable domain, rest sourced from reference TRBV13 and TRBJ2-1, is AAGVIQSPRHLIKEKRETATLKCYPIPRHDTVYWYQQGPGQDPQFLISFYEKMQSDKGSIPDRFSAQQFSDYHSELNMSSLELGDSALYFCASSPRAYNEQFFGPGTRLTVL.

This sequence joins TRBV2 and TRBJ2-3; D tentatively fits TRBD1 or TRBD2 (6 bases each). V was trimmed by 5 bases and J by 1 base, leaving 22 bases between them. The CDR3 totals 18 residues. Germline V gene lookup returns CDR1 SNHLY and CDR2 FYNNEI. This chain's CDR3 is CASSPRGVGKERTDTQYF. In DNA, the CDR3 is TGTGCCAGCAGTCCAAGGGGGGTCGGGAAAGAACGCACAGATACGCAGTATTTT.

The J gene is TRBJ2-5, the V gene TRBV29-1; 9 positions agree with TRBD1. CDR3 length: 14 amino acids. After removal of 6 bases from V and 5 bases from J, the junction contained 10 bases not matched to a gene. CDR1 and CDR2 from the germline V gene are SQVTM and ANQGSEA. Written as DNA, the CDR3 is TGCAGCGTCGCCGGGACAGGGCTGGGGGAGACCCAGTACTTC. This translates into CSVAGTGLGETQYF.

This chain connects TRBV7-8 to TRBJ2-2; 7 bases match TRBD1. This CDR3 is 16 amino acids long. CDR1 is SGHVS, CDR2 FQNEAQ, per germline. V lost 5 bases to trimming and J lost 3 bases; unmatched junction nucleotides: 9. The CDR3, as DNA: TGTGCCAGCAGCCCATTGGACAGGCCGTACACCGGGGAGCTGTTTTTT. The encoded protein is CASSPLDRPYTGELFF.

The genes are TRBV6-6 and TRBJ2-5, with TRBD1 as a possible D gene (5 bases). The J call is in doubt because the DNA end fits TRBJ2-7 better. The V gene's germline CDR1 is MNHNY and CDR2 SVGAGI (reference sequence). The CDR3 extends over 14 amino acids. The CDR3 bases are TGTGCCAGCACCATAGACAGATCCCGCTACGAGCAGTACTTC. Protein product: CASTIDRSRYEQYF.

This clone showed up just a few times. The CDR3 here is CAWSVIATGEQYF. CDR3 nucleotide sequence: TGTGCCTGGAGTGTAATTGCCACAGGCGAGCAGTACTTC. This rearrangement joins TRBV30 to TRBJ2-7; possibly TRBD1 for D (5 bases). The CDR3 has 13 residues. Germline values: CDR1 GTSNPN, CDR2 SVGIG (reference sequence). V dropped 0 bases and J dropped 6 bases, with 12 bases sitting between them.

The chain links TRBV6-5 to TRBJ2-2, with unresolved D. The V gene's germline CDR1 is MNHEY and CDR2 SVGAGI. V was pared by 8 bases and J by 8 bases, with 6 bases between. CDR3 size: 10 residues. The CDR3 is CASFKGELFF. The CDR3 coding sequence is TGTGCCAGCTTTAAGGGGGAGCTGTTTTTT.

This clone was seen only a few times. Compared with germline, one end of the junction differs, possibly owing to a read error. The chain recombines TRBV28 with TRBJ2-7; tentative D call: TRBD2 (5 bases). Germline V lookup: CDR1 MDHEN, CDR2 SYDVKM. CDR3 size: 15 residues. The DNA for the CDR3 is TGTGCCAGCCGTTTCAAGTATGACGGGACCTACGAGCAGTACTTC. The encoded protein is CASRFKYDGTYEQYF.

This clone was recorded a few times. The DNA for the CDR3 is TGTGCCAGCAGCCTACGGACGGGGTGGGCTGAAGCTTTCTTT. Protein: CASSLRTGWAEAFF. The gene calls are TRBV7-8 and TRBJ1-1; D gene unclear. V shed 5 bases and J shed 6 bases, with 16 bases lying between them. Germline-derived CDR1 and CDR2 are SGHVS and FQNEAQ. The CDR3 runs 14 residues.

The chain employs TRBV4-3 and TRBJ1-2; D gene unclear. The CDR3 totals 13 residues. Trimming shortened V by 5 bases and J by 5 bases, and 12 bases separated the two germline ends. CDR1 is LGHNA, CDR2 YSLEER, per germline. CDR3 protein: CASSKHILYGYTF. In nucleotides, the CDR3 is TGCGCCAGCAGCAAACACATTCTGTATGGCTACACCTTC.

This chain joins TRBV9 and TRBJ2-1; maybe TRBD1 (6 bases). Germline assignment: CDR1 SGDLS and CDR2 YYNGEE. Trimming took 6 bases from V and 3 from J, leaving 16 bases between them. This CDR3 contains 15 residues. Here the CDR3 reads CASTRGGFRYNEQFF. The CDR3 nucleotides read TGTGCCAGCACCCGAGGGGGTTTTCGCTACAATGAGCAGTTCTTC.

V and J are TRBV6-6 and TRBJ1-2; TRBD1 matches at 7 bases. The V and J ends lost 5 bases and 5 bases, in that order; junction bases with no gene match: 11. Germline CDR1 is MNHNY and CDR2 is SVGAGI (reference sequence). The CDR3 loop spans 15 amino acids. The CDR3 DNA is TGTGCCAGCAGTGATAACCCCCGGGACAGTTATGGCTACACCTTC. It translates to CASSDNPRDSYGYTF.